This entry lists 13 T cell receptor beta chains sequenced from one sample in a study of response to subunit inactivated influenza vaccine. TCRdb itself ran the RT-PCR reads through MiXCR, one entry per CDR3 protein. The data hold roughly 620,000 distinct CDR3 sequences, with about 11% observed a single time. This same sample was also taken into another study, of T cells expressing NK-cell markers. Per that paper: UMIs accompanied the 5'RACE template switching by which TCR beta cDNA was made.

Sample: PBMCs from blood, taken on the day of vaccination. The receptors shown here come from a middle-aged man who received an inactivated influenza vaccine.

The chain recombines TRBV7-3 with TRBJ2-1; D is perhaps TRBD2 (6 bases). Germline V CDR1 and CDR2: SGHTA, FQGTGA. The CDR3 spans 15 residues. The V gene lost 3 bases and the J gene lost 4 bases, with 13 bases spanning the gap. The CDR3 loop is CASSFGSGPYNEQFF. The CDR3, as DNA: TGTGCCAGCAGCTTCGGTAGCGGACCTTACAATGAGCAGTTCTTC.

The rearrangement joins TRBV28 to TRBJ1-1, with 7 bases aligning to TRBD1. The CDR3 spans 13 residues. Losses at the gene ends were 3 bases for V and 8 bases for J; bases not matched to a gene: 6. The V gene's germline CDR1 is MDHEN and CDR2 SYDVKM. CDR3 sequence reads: CASSFSGTDEAFF. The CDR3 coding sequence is TGTGCCAGCAGTTTCTCCGGGACAGACGAAGCTTTCTTT.

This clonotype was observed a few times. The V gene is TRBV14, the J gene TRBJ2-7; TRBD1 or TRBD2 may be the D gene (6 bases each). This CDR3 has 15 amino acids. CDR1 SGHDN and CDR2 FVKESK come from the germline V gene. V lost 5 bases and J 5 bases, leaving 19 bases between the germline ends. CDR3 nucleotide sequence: TGTGCCAGCAGCAGCTACACCGTGGGGGGCGACGAGCAGTACTTC. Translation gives CASSSYTVGGDEQYF.

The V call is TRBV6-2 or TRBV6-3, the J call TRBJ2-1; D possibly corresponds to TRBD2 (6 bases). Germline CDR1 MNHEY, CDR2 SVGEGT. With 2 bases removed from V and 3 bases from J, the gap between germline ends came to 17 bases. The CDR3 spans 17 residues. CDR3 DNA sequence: TGTGCCAGCAGTTACCGCCGGGACTTACTTTACTACAATGAGCAGTTCTTC. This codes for CASSYRRDLLYYNEQFF.

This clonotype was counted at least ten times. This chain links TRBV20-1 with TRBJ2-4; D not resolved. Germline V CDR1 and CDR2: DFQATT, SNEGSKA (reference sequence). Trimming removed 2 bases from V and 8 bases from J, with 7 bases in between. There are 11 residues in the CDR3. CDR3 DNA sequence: TGCAGTGCTAGACTTTTAGACATTCAGTACTTC. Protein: CSARLLDIQYF.

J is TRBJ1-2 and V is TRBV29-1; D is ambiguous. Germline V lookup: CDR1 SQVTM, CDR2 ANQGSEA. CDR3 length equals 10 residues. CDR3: CKEIAYGYTF. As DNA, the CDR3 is TGCAAGGAGATCGCCTATGGCTACACCTTC.

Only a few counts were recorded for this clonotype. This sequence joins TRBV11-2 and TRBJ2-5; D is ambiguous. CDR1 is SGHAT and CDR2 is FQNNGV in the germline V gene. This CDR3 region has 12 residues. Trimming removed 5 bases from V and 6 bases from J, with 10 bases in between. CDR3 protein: CASSLMAQTQYF. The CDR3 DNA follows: TGTGCCAGCAGCCTAATGGCCCAGACCCAGTACTTC.

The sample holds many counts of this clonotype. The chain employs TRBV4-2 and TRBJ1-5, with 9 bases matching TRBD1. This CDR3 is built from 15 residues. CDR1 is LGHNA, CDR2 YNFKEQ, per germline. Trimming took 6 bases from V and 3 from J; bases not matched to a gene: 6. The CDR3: CASSARQGDNQPQHF. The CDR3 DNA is TGTGCCAGCAGTGCTAGACAGGGGGACAATCAGCCCCAGCATTTT.

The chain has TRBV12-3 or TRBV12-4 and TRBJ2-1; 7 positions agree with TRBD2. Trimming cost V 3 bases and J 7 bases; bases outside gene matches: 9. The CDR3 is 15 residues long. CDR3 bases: TGTGCCAGCAGTTTCTCTGGCGGGAGTCGTAATGAGCAGTTCTTC. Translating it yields CASSFSGGSRNEQFF.

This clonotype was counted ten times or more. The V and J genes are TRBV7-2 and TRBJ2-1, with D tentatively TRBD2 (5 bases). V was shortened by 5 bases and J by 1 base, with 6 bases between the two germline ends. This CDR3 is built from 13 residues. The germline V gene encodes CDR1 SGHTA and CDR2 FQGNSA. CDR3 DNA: TGTGCCAGCAGCCCGGGGTCCTACAATGAGCAGTTCTTC. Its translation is CASSPGSYNEQFF.

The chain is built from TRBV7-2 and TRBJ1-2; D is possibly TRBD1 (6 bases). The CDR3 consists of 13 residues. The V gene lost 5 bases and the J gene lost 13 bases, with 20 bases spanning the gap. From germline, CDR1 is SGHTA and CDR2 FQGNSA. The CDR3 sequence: CASSGDRTLVSTF. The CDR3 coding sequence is TGTGCCAGCAGCGGCGACAGGACATTGGTCTCCACCTTC.

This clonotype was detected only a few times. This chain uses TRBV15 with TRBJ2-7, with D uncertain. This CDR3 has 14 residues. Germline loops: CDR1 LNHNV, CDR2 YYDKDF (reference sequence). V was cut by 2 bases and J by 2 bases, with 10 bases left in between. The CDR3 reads CATSRFGGAYEQYF. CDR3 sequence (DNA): TGTGCCACCAGCAGATTCGGTGGTGCCTACGAGCAGTACTTC.

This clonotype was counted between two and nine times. CDR3 DNA: TGTGCCAGCAGCGCTAGCGGGTTAAACTACGAGCAGTACTTC. As protein: CASSASGLNYEQYF. V and J are TRBV6-1 and TRBJ2-7; 8 bases align to TRBD2. This CDR3 contains 14 residues. Germline CDR1 is MNHNS and CDR2 is SASEGT. With V trimmed by 6 bases and J by 3 bases, 7 bases remained unmatched.